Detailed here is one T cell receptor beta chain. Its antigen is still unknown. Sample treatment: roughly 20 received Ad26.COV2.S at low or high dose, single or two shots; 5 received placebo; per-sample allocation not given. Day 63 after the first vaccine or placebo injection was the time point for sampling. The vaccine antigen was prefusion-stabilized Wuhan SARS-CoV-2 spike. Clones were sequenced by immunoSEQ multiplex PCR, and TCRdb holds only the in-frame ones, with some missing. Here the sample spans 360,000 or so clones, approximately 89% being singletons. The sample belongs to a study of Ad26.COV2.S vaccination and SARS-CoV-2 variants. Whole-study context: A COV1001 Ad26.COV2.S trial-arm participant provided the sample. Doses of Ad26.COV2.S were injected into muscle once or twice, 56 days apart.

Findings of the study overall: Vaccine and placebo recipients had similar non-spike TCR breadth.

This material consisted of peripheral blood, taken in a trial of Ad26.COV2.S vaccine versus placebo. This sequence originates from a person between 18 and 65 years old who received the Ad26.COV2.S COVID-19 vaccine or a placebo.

Here the CDR3 reads CSVALGGLVRGGRTDTQYF. CDR3 sequence (DNA): TGCAGCGTTGCCCTGGGGGGACTAGTAAGAGGGGGCCGGACAGATACGCAGTATTTT. The chain recombines TRBV29-1 with TRBJ2-3, with D tentatively TRBD2 (8 bases). The CDR3 runs to 19 residues. V was clipped by 4 bases and J by 3 bases, with 29 bases between them. The V gene's germline CDR1 is SQVTM and CDR2 ANQGSEA.